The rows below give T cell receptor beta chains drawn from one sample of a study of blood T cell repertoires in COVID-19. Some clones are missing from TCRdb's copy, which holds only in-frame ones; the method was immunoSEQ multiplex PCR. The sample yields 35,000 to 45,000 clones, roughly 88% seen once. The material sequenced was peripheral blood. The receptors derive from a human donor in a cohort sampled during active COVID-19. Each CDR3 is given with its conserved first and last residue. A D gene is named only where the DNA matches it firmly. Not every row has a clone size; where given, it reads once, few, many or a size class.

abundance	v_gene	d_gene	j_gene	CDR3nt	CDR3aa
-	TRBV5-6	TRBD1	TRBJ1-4	TGTGCCAGCAGCCGTAGGACAGGGGTGGAAGAAAAACTGTTTTTT	CASSRRTGVEEKLFF
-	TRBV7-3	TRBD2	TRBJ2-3	TGTGCCAGCAGCCCAACCCGGACTAGCGGGGGGGCCGCGGATACGCAGTATTTT	CASSPTRTSGGAADTQYF
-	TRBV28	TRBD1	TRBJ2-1	TGTGCCAGCAGTTCCCCCGGACAGGGGGTATATGAGCAGTTCTTC	CASSSPGQGVYEQFF
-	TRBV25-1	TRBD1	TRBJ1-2	TGTGCCAGCAGTGCGACAGGGAGTTACTATGGCTACACCTTC	CASSATGSYYGYTF
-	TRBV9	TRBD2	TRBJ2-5	TGTGCCAGCAGCGTCGGCGGGGGGCCACAAGAGACCCAGTACTTC	CASSVGGGPQETQYF
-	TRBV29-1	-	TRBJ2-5	TGCAGCGTTGTGCCCAGCGCCTCCCAAGAGACCCAGTACTTC	CSVVPSASQETQYF
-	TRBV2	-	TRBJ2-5	TGTGCCAGCAGTGTTTCCGAAGAGACCCAGTACTTC	CASSVSEETQYF
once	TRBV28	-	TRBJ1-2	TGTGCCAGCAGTTTATTGGAGACCTTTAACTATGGCTACACCTTC	CASSLLETFNYGYTF
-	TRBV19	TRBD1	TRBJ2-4	TGTGCCAGTAGTATAGATGGACAGGCGATATCCAAAAACATTCAGTACTTC	CASSIDGQAISKNIQYF
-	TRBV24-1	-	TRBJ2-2	TGTGCCACCAGTGATCAAAACACCGGGGAGCTGTTTTTT	CATSDQNTGELFF
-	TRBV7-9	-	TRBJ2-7	TGTGCCAGCAGCTTAGGGGTAGCGCAGGAGCAGTACTTC	CASSLGVAQEQYF
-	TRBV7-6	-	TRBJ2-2	TGTGCCAGCAGCCTCGGCAGGGTGGTAGGCATCGGGGAGCTGTTTTTT	CASSLGRVVGIGELFF
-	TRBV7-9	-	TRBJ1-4	TGTGCCAGCAGCAGGAGGGCGGATAATGAAAAACTGTTTTTT	CASSRRADNEKLFF
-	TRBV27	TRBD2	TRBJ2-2	TGTGCCAGCAGTTCCCTCGGCCCAGCGGGGGGGAGTACCGGGGAGCTGTTTTTT	CASSSLGPAGGSTGELFF
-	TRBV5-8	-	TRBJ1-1	TGTGCCAGCAGCGAAGTAAGAGGGGCTTTCTTT	CASSEVRGAFF
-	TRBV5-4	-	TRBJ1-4	TGTGCCAGCAGCCCTACGGGGGGCGCGGGGGAAAAACTGTTTTTT	CASSPTGGAGEKLFF
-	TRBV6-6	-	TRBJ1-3	TGTGCCAGCAGTTACTCCGGGGGAAACTCTGGAAACACCATATATTTT	CASSYSGGNSGNTIYF
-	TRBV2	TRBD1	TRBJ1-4	TGTGCCAGCAGTGCGGGACAGGGGTACGAAAAACTGTTTTTT	CASSAGQGYEKLFF
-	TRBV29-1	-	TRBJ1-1	TGCAGCGCCTCGGCAGGGCCTCGGGCTGAAGCTTTCTTT	CSASAGPRAEAFF
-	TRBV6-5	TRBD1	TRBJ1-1	TGTGCCAGCCTTTCTACAGGGGGTAGCACTGAAGCTTTCTTT	CASLSTGGSTEAFF
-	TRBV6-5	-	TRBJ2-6	TGTGCCAGCAGACAAGCTGGGGCCAACGTCCTGACTTTC	CASRQAGANVLTF
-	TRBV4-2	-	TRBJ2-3	TGTGCCAGCAGCTTCCAGGCCTCCCCTAGCACAGATACGCAGTATTTT	CASSFQASPSTDTQYF
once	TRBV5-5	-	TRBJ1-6	TGTGCCAGCAGCTTGGTAGGGGTTGGTTCACCCCTCCACTTT	CASSLVGVGSPLHF
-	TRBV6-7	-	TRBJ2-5	TGTGCCAGCAGTTCCGAAGAGGACCAGTACTTC	CASSSEEDQYF
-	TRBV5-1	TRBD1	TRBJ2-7	TGCGCCAGCAGCTTATCAGGGGGCGCTGGTTACGAGCAGTACTTC	CASSLSGGAGYEQYF
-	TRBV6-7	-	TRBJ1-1	TGTGCCAGCTCGGTGAGTGGAGCTTTCTTT	CASSVSGAFF
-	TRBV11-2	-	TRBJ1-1	TGTGCCAGCAGCATCATACCCACAGGCTACACTGAAGCTTTCTTT	CASSIIPTGYTEAFF
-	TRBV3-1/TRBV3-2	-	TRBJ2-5	TGTGCCAGCAGCCAAGGTGGGGCCGGGACCCAGTACTTC	CASSQGGAGTQYF
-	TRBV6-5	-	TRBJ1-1	TGTGCCAGCAGTTCAGATGTCCTTGAAGCTTTCTTT	CASSSDVLEAFF
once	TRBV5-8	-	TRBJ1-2	TGTGCCAGCAGCCTAGGTGGAAGCTATGGCTACACCTTC	CASSLGGSYGYTF
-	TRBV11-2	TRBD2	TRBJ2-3	TGTGCCAGCAGCTCCCAAAGCGGGGGGGTAGGTACGCAGTATTTT	CASSSQSGGVGTQYF
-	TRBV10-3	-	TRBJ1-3	TGTGCCATCATCGCGGGGGGCTCTGGAAACACCATATATTTT	CAIIAGGSGNTIYF
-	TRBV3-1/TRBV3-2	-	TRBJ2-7	TGTGCCAGCAGCCAAGGAGCCAGGCTGCTTAAAAGCGAGCAGTACTTC	CASSQGARLLKSEQYF
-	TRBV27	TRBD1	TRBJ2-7	TGTGCCAGTAACCGGGGGACAGGGGCCTACGAGCAGTACTTC	CASNRGTGAYEQYF
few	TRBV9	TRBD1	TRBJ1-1	TGTGCCAGCAGCCCCAGGGGGCCCGATGCATGGAACACTGAAGCTTTCTTT	CASSPRGPDAWNTEAFF
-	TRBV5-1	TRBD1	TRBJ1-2	TGCGCCAGCAGCTACACAGGGGGAGAAGTGGGTGGCTACACCTTC	CASSYTGGEVGGYTF
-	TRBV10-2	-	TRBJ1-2	TGCGCCAGCAGTGATCCCCTCTATGGCTACACCTTC	CASSDPLYGYTF
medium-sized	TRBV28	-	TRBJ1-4	TGTGCCAGCAGCCCCGACACCGTCGAAAAACTGTTTTTT	CASSPDTVEKLFF
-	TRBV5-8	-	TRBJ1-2	TGTGCCAGCAGCTTGGGGCGGTTCAGGGCTAACTATGGCTACACCTTC	CASSLGRFRANYGYTF
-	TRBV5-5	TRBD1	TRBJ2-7	TGTGCCAGCAGCTCCCGGGACAGGGTCTACGAGCAGTACTTC	CASSSRDRVYEQYF
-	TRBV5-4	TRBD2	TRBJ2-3	TGTGCCAGCAGCTTAGGACTAGCGGGGGCCACTAGCACAGATACGCAGTATTTT	CASSLGLAGATSTDTQYF
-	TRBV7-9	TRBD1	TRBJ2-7	TGTGCCAGCAGCTTTGGACAGGGGGCAGACGAGCAGTACTTC	CASSFGQGADEQYF